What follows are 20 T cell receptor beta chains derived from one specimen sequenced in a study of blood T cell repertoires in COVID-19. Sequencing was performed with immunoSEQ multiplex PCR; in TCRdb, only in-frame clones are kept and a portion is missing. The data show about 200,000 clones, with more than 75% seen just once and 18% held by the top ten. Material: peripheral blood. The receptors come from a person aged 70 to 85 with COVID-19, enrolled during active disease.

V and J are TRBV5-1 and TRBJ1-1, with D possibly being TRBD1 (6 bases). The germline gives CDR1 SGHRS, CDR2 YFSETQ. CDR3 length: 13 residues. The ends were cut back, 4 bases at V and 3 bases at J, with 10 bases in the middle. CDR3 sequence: CASSLQGYTEAFF. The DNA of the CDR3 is TGCGCCAGCAGCCTACAGGGATACACTGAAGCTTTCTTT.

CDR3 protein: CASSQDRGIHF. The CDR3 DNA follows: TGTGCCAGCAGCCAAGACAGGGGGATTCACTTT. This rearrangement joins TRBV3-1 (or the pseudogene TRBV3-2) to TRBJ1-6; 7 bases line up with TRBD1. The CDR3 has 11 residues. CDR1 and CDR2 from the germline V gene are LGHDT and YNNKEL (reference sequence). V shed 0 bases, J shed 19 bases, and the junction held 3 bases outside the gene matches.

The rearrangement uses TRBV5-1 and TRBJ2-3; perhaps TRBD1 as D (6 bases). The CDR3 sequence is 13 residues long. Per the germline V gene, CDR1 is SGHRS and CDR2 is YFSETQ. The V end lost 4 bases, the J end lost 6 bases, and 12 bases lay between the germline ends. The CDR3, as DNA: TGCGCCAGCAGCACAGGGACATCGGATACGCAGTATTTT. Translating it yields CASSTGTSDTQYF.

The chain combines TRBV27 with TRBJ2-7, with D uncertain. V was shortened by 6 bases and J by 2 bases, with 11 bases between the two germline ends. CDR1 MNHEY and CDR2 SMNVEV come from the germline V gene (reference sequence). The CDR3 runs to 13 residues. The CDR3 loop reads CASRPTATYEQYF. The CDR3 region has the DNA TGTGCCAGCAGGCCTACTGCTACCTACGAGCAGTACTTC.

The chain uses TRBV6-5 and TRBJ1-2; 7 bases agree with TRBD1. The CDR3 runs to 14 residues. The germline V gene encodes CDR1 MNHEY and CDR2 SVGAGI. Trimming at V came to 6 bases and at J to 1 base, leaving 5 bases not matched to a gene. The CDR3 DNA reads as TGTGCCAGCAGAACCGACAGGGATAACTATGGCTACACCTTC. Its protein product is CASRTDRDNYGYTF.

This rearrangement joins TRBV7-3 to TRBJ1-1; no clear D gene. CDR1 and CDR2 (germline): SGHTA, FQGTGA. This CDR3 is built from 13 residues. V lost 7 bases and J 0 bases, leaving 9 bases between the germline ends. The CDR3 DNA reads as TGTGCCAGCAAACGGCGGATGAACACTGAAGCTTTCTTT. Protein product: CASKRRMNTEAFF.

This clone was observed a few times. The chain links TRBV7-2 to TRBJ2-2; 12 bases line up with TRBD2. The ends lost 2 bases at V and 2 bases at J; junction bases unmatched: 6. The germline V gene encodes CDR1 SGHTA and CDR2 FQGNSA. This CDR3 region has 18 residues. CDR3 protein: CASSLLASGGVNTGELFF. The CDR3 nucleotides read TGTGCCAGCAGCTTACTTGCTAGCGGGGGGGTTAACACCGGGGAGCTGTTTTTT.

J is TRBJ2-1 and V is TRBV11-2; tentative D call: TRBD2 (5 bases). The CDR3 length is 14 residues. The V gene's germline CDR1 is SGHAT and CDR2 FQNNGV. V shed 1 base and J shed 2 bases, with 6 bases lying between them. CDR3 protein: CASSLAGTYNEQFF. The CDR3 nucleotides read TGTGCCAGCAGCTTAGCGGGAACCTACAATGAGCAGTTCTTC.

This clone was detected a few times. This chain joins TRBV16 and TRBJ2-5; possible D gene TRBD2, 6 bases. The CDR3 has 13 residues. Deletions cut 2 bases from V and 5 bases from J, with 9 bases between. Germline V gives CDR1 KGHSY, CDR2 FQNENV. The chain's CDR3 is CASSQRRAETQYF. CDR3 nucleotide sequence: TGTGCCAGCAGCCAAAGGAGGGCGGAGACCCAGTACTTC.

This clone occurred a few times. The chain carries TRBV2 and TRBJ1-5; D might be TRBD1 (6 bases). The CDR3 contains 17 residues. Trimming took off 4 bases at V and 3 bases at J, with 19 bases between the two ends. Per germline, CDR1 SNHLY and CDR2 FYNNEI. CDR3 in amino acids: CASSALGQPWTNQPQHF. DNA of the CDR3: TGTGCCAGCAGTGCCCTCGGACAGCCTTGGACCAATCAGCCCCAGCATTTT.

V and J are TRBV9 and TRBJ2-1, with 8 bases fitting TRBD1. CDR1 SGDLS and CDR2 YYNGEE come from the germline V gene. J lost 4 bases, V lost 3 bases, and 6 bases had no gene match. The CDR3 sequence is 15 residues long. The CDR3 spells CASSEADRAYNEQFF. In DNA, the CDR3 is TGTGCCAGCAGCGAGGCGGACAGGGCGTACAATGAGCAGTTCTTC.

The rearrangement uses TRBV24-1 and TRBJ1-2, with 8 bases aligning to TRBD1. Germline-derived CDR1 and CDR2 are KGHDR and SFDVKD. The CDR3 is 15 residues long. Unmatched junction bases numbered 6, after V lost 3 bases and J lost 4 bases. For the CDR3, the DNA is TGTGCCACCAGTGATGGACAGGGTCTCTTCTATGGCTACACCTTC. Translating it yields CATSDGQGLFYGYTF.

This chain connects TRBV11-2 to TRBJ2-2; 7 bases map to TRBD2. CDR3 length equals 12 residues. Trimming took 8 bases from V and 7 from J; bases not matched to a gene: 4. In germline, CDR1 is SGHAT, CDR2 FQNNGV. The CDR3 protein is CASGGVGGELFF. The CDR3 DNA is TGTGCCAGCGGGGGGGTCGGCGGGGAGCTGTTTTTT.

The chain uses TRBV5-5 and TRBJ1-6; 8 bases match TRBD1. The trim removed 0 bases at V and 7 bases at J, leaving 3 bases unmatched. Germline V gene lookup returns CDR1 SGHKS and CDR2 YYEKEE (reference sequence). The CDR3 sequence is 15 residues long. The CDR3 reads CASSLDRTGNSPLHF. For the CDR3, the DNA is TGTGCCAGCAGCTTGGATAGGACAGGGAATTCACCCCTCCACTTT.

The DNA for the CDR3 is TGTGCCAGCAGCTTCCGGACAGGGGTTGGTGAGCAGTTCTTC. It specifies CASSFRTGVGEQFF. The V call is TRBV7-3, the J call TRBJ2-1, with 9 bases matching TRBD1. The CDR3 extends over 14 amino acids. Germline CDR1 SGHTA, CDR2 FQGTGA. With 3 bases clipped from V and 9 bases from J, the junction kept 6 bases outside the gene matches.

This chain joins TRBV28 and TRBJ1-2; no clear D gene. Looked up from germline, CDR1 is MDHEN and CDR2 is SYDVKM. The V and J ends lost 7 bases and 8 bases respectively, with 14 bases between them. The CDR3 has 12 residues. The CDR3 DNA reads TGTGCCAGCAACCTAGCTAACAAGGGCTACACCTTC. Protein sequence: CASNLANKGYTF.

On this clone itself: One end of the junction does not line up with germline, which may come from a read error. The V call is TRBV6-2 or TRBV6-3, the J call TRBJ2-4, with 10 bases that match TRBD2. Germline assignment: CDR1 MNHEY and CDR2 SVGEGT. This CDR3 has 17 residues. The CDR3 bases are TGTGCCAGCAGCCCTGGGAGGAGCGGGAGGGCCAGAAACATTCAGTACTTC. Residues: CASSPGRSGRARNIQYF.

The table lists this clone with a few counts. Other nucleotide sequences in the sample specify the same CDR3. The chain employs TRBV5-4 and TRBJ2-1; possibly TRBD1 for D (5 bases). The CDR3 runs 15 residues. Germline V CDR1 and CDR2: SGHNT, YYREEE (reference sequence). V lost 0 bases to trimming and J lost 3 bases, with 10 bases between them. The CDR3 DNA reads TGTGCCAGCAGCTTGGGGCAGGGTAGCTACAATGAGCAGTTCTTC. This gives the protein CASSLGQGSYNEQFF. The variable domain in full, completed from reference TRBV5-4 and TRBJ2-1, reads ETGVTQSPTHLIKTRGQQVTLRCSSQSGHNTVSWYQQALGQGPQFIFQYYREEENGRGNFPPRFSGLQFPNYSSELNVNALELDDSALYLCASSLGQGSYNEQFFGPGTRLTVL.

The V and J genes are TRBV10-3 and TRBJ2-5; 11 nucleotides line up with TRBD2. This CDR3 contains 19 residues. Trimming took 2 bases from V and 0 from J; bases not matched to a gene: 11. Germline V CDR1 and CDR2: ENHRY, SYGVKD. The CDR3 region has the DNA TGTGCCATCAGTGAGCCTACGGGGACTAGCGGAATGTACCAAGAGACCCAGTACTTC. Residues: CAISEPTGTSGMYQETQYF.

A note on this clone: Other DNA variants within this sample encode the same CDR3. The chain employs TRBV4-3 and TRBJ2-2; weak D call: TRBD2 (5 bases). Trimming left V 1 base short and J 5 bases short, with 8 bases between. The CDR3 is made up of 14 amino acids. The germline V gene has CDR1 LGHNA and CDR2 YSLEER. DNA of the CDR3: TGCGCCAGCAGCCAAGTCGGAGGTACCGGGGAGCTGTTTTTT. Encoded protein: CASSQVGGTGELFF.